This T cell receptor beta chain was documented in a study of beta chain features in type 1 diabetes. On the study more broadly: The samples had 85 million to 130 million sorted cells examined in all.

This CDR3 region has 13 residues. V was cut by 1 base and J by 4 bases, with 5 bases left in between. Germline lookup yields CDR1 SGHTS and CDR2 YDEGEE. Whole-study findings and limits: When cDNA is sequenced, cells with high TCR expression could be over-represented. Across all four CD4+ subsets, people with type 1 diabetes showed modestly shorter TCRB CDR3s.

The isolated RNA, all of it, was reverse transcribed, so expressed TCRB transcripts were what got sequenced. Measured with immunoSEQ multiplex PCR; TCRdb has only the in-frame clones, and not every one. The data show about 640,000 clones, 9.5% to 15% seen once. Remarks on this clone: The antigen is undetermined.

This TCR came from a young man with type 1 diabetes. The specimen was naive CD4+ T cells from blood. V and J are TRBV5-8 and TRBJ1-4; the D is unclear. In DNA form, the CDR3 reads TGTGCCAGCAGCTTGTGGAGTAATGAAAAACTGTTTTTT. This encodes CASSLWSNEKLFF. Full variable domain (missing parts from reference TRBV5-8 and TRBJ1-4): EAGVTQSPTHLIKTRGQQATLRCSPISGHTSVYWYQQALGLGLQFLLWYDEGEERNRGNFPPRFSGRQFPNYSSELNVNALELEDSALYLCASSLWSNEKLFFGSGTQLSVL.